This T cell receptor (beta chain) was identified in a study of OX40 agonist ivuxolimab in advanced cancers. Study-wide results and limits: At 0.1 to 3.0 mg/kg and by week 6, CD4+ and CD8+ T cells in the blood had expanded clonally.

Regarding this clone: Its antigen remains unidentified.

Here immunoSEQ multiplex PCR was the method, and the copy in TCRdb shows in-frame clones only, minus some. The sample lists approximately 82,000 clones; roughly 92% were seen once. There are 12 residues in the CDR3. Unmatched junction bases numbered 11, after V lost 10 bases and J lost 11 bases. In germline, CDR1 is LNHDA, CDR2 SQIVND (reference sequence). This receptor was taken from an adult with an advanced solid tumor such as melanoma, head and neck, liver or kidney cancer. The sample consisted of CD4+ or CD8+ T cells sorted from blood, taken in a trial of the OX40 agonist ivuxolimab. J is TRBJ1-1 and V is TRBV19; 9 bases agree with TRBD1. The CDR3 reads CATQGQGGVAFF. DNA for the CDR3: TGTGCCACCCAGGGACAGGGCGGAGTGGCTTTCTTT. The full variable domain, in which reference TRBV19 and TRBJ1-1 provide the parts outside the CDR3, is DGGITQSPKYLFRKEGQNVTLSCEQNLNHDAMYWYRQDPGQGLRLIYYSQIVNDFQKGDIAEGYSVSREKKESFPLTVTSAQKNPTAFYLCATQGQGGVAFFGQGTRLTVV.